This TCR beta chain was captured in a study of blood T cell repertoires in COVID-19. Study in general: Acute and convalescent COVID-19 samples came from the United States, Italy and Spain. Sample material is recorded as cDNA or gDNA derived from T cells, B-cell-depleted T cells, or PBMCs.

Original data processing: By means of reference gene primer amplification, nucleated cell counts were estimated. TCRdb's table, derived via immunoSEQ multiplex PCR, lists solely in-frame clones and lacks some. V, J and clone size reflect that table, while D and trimming were determined from the DNA. Here the sample spans 150,000 or so clones, approximately 87% being singletons. The V and J ends lost 0 bases and 8 bases respectively, with 14 bases between them. CDR1 and CDR2 from the germline V gene are SGDLS and YYNGEE. This CDR3 is 14 amino acids long. Sequenced sample: peripheral blood. The TCR was taken from a woman in her 70s with acute or convalescent COVID-19. The V and J genes are TRBV9 and TRBJ1-2; no firm D call. The CDR3 loop is CASSVDPQLGGYTF. Here the CDR3 DNA reads TGTGCCAGCAGCGTAGATCCTCAACTGGGCGGCTACACCTTC.